A single sample gave rise to the 5 T cell receptor beta chains below, sequenced in a study of blood T cell repertoires in COVID-19. TCRdb's copy holds only in-frame clones and misses some; the assay was immunoSEQ multiplex PCR. This sample has fewer than 250,000 clones, with around four fifths found just once. Sequenced material: peripheral blood. These receptors originate from a woman between 40 and 55 years old with active or convalescent COVID-19.

The chain employs TRBV4-2 and TRBJ2-1; tentative D call: TRBD1 (5 bases). With 0 bases removed from V and 0 bases from J, the gap between germline ends came to 9 bases. CDR3 size: 16 residues. In germline, CDR1 is LGHNA, CDR2 YNFKEQ. The CDR3 spells CASSQDPTASYNEQFF. In DNA form, the CDR3 reads TGTGCCAGCAGCCAAGACCCGACAGCCTCCTACAATGAGCAGTTCTTC.

This clone is a singleton in its sample. J is TRBJ1-2 and V is TRBV6-1; 7 bases fit TRBD1. The CDR3 covers 15 residues. Germline V gene data show CDR1 as MNHNS and CDR2 as SASEGT. V shed 3 bases and J 8 bases; nucleotides not matched to a gene: 12. This CDR3 reads CASSETTGSSEGYTF. The CDR3 nucleotides are TGTGCCAGCAGTGAGACGACAGGGTCTTCGGAGGGCTACACCTTC.

The chain has TRBV7-3 and TRBJ1-1; D gene unclear. Germline V gives CDR1 SGHTA, CDR2 FQGTGA. The CDR3 contains 14 residues. V lost 3 bases to trimming and J lost 4 bases, with 12 bases between them. The CDR3 sequence: CASSLAGLGTEAFF. In nucleotides, the CDR3 is TGTGCCAGCAGCTTGGCGGGATTGGGCACTGAAGCTTTCTTT.

The V and J genes are TRBV19 and TRBJ2-1, with D possibly matching TRBD2 (6 bases). CDR1 LNHDA and CDR2 SQIVND come from the germline V gene (reference sequence). Deletions cut 10 bases from V and 5 bases from J, with 15 bases between. The CDR3 is made up of 13 amino acids. The CDR3 region is CATDPGAHNEQFF. CDR3 bases: TGTGCCACAGACCCGGGAGCCCACAATGAGCAGTTCTTC.

This clone was recorded a few times. The V and J genes are TRBV4-1 and TRBJ2-3, with 9 bases aligning to TRBD2. The CDR3 is made up of 14 amino acids. Germline-derived CDR1 and CDR2 are MGHRA and YSYEKL. V trimming: 4 bases; J trimming: 4 bases; junction bases outside the gene matches: 3. The CDR3: CASSPWTSADTQYF. CDR3 bases: TGCGCCAGCAGCCCTTGGACTAGCGCAGATACGCAGTATTTT.